These 15 T cell receptor beta chains came from one sample sequenced in a study of blood T cells in healthy people across ages. Using a J-beta primer mix together with a sample-barcoded 5' primer, a second PCR was run for roughly 6 to 11 cycles. TCRdb analysed the 5' RACE reads with MiXCR anew, one entry per CDR3 protein. The sample carries roughly 1,800,000 distinct CDR3 sequences, 40% to 55% recorded once. The source material was blood. The receptors were sampled from a woman aged 40 to 50 in good health.

The chain couples TRBV5-1 to TRBJ2-1; TRBD2 matches 11 bases. There are 16 residues in the CDR3. V lost 0 bases to trimming and J lost 9 bases; unmatched junction nucleotides: 8. Germline lookup yields CDR1 SGHRS and CDR2 YFSETQ. The CDR3 nucleotides are TGCGCCAGCAGCTTGGCCGGCCTAGCGGGGGGTGTTGAGCAGTTCTTC. As protein: CASSLAGLAGGVEQFF.

This clonotype was counted a few times. The chain recombines TRBV4-3 with TRBJ2-5; D remains ambiguous. CDR3 length equals 15 residues. Germline V gene data show CDR1 as LGHNA and CDR2 as YSLEER. V lost 0 bases and J lost 1, with 9 bases in between. CDR3 residues: CASSQDRAVQETQYF. Here the CDR3 DNA reads TGCGCCAGCAGCCAAGATCGGGCAGTCCAAGAGACCCAGTACTTC.

V is TRBV20-1 and J is TRBJ1-2; D might be TRBD1 (6 bases). This CDR3 has 13 residues. Deletions cut 6 bases from V and 7 bases from J, with 18 bases between. CDR1 is DFQATT and CDR2 is SNEGSKA in the germline V gene (reference sequence). For the CDR3, the DNA is TGCAGTGCAATAGAGGCTACAGGGTTTGGCTACACCTTC. It codes for CSAIEATGFGYTF.

This clonotype has just a few counts. In DNA form, the CDR3 reads TGTGCCAGCAGCCACCCCAACCGGGAGACCCAGTACTTC. It translates to CASSHPNRETQYF. The chain couples TRBV5-6 to TRBJ2-7; no clear D gene. The J call may be wrong; the DNA end is better matched by TRBJ2-5. The CDR3 covers 13 residues. CDR1 and CDR2 from the germline V gene are SGHDT and YYEEEE.

The chain is built from TRBV29-1 and TRBJ1-3; TRBD1 is a possible D gene (5 bases). There are 15 residues in the CDR3. The V and J ends lost 5 bases and 4 bases respectively, with 18 bases between them. Germline assignment: CDR1 SQVTM and CDR2 ANQGSEA. The CDR3 DNA follows: TGCAGCGTTACCCGGGACTCTATCTCCGGAAACACCATATATTTT. Protein product: CSVTRDSISGNTIYF.

The CDR3 bases are TGCGCCAGCAGCTTGGCTAGCGGGGGACTTTCCTACGAGCAGTACTTC. This codes for CASSLASGGLSYEQYF. The chain links TRBV5-1 to TRBJ2-7, with TRBD2 matching over 10 bases. The CDR3 totals 16 residues. Trimming removed 0 bases from V and 1 base from J; junction bases left unmatched: 4. The V gene's germline CDR1 is SGHRS and CDR2 YFSETQ.

As regards this clonotype: A much larger clone sits a single nucleotide away, making a read error possible. The rearrangement uses TRBV29-1 and TRBJ2-5; D unclear. Germline loops: CDR1 SQVTM, CDR2 ANQGSEA. The CDR3 runs 16 residues. V shed 8 bases and J shed 2 bases, with 24 bases lying between them. This CDR3 is CSYQWVPTEQQETQYF. CDR3 coding DNA: TGCAGCTACCAATGGGTTCCCACAGAACAACAAGAGACCCAGTACTTC.

This clonotype was picked up a small number of times. The chain combines TRBV7-2 with TRBJ1-2; 9 bases are a match to TRBD1. This CDR3 spans 15 amino acids. In germline, CDR1 is SGHTA, CDR2 FQGNSA. V lost 5 bases and J lost 11; bases outside the gene matches: 15. Here the CDR3 reads CASSTGRSGTGRYTF. The CDR3 DNA sequence: TGTGCCAGCAGCACAGGCCGGTCTGGGACAGGGAGGTACACCTTC.

This chain uses TRBV12-3 or TRBV12-4 with TRBJ2-3, with D perhaps TRBD2 (5 bases). The CDR3 is 15 amino acids. With 5 bases removed from V and 6 bases from J, the gap between germline ends came to 18 bases. The CDR3 spells CASSPRRVAADTQYF. Written as DNA, the CDR3 is TGTGCCAGCAGTCCAAGGCGGGTAGCCGCGGATACGCAGTATTTT.

This clonotype has just one count. The V and J genes are TRBV5-1 and TRBJ2-5, with no clear D. CDR3 size: 13 residues. V lost 4 bases and J 11 bases, leaving 18 bases between the germline ends. Germline CDR1 SGHRS, CDR2 YFSETQ. In DNA, the CDR3 is TGCGCCAGCAGCCAGGCTGACGGTGGAAAGCAGTACTTC. Translating gives CASSQADGGKQYF.

The chain carries TRBV4-1 and TRBJ2-4; TRBD2 is a possible D gene (6 bases). With 1 base removed from V and 13 bases from J, the gap between germline ends came to 20 bases. Germline lookup yields CDR1 MGHRA and CDR2 YSYEKL. The CDR3 loop spans 15 amino acids. The DNA of the CDR3 is TGCGCCAGCAGCCAAGTGCAGTTCACCTCGGGGGAGCAGTACTTC. Encoded protein: CASSQVQFTSGEQYF.

In this sample, this clonotype turned up a few times. V gene TRBV4-2 combines with J gene TRBJ2-2, with a tentative D call TRBD2 (6 bases). CDR1 is LGHNA and CDR2 is YNFKEQ in the germline V gene. This CDR3 is built from 12 residues. Trimming pared 3 bases from V and 8 bases from J, leaving 7 bases between. CDR3 protein: CASSQGGGELFF. CDR3 nucleotides: TGTGCCAGCAGCCAGGGGGGTGGGGAGCTGTTTTTT.

The V and J genes are TRBV2 and TRBJ2-7; possibly TRBD1 for D (5 bases). CDR1 is SNHLY, CDR2 FYNNEI, per germline. V shed 8 bases and J shed 3 bases, with 17 bases lying between them. The CDR3 is 14 residues long. The CDR3 DNA reads TGTGCCAGCTTACCAGGGTGGGCCAACTACGAGCAGTACTTC. This encodes CASLPGWANYEQYF. The variable domain in full, completed from reference TRBV2 and TRBJ2-7, reads EPEVTQTPSHQVTQMGQEVILRCVPISNHLYFYWYRQILGQKVEFLVSFYNNEISEKSEIFDDQFSVERPDGSNFTLKIRSTKLEDSAMYFCASLPGWANYEQYFGPGTRLTVT.

V gene TRBV4-2 combines with J gene TRBJ2-4, with D perhaps matching TRBD1 or TRBD2 (5 bases each). Germline V gives CDR1 LGHNA, CDR2 YNFKEQ. The CDR3 consists of 15 residues. V was clipped by 4 bases and J by 5 bases, with 15 bases between them. CDR3 bases: TGTGCCAGCAGCCCTTTTTTAAGAGGGGAAAACATTCAGTACTTC. Translation gives CASSPFLRGENIQYF.

This clonotype was counted between two and nine times. CDR3 DNA: TGCGCCAGCAGCTTGGATCTCCGGTATGGCTACACCTTC. This translates into CASSLDLRYGYTF. The chain recombines TRBV5-1 with TRBJ1-2; D gene ambiguous. The ends were cut back, 0 bases at V and 5 bases at J, with 8 bases in the middle. CDR1 is SGHRS, CDR2 YFSETQ, per germline. The CDR3 is 13 amino acids.